This T cell receptor beta chain was retrieved from a study of technical replicates of blood from a few donors. Sequencing used immunoSEQ multiplex PCR; TCRdb keeps in-frame clones, though not all of them. The sample comprises about 83,000 clones, 92% of which are singletons, and about 0.27% rests with the top ten. From germline, CDR1 is LNHDA and CDR2 SQIVND (reference sequence). V was cut by 6 bases and J by 4 bases, with 12 bases left in between. This CDR3 region has 13 residues. Material for sequencing was T cells isolated from PBMCs. The clonotype comes from a human donor in good health. J is TRBJ1-1 and V is TRBV19, with D perhaps TRBD1 (6 bases). The DNA for the CDR3 is TGTGCCAGTAGCCCAGGGGTCCCCACTGAAGCTTTCTTT. Encoded protein: CASSPGVPTEAFF.